What follows is one TCR beta chain and its context. Antigen specificity is unknown. This sample is part of a study of lymphopenia after photon versus proton radiotherapy. Findings and caveats of the study: Proton therapy kept repertoires fairly stable, unlike photons, which gained effector/memory cells.

The repertoire was sequenced with immunoSEQ multiplex PCR; TCRdb's copy has only in-frame clones and lacks some. The repertoire includes 75,000 or so clones, around 80% of them detected once, and around 1.4% sits in the top ten. The CDR3 is made up of 16 amino acids. CDR1 SGHTA and CDR2 FQGNSA come from the germline V gene. Between the trimmed V and J ends, which lost 5 bases and 4 bases, there was a span of 18 bases. The sample here was peripheral blood, taken from a patient treated with proton-based radiotherapy. The clonotype originates from a man in his sixties with pancreatic cancer. This sequence joins TRBV7-2 and TRBJ1-5; D not certain. Here the CDR3 reads CASSPSQFRGNQPQHF. CDR3 coding DNA: TGTGCCAGCAGCCCAAGTCAATTCCGGGGAAATCAGCCCCAGCATTTT.